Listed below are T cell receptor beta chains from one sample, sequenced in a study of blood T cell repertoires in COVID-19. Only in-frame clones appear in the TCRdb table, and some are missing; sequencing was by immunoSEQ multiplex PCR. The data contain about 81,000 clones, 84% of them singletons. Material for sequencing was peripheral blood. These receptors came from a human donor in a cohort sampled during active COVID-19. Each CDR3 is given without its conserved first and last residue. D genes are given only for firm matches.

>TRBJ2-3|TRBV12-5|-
ASGPTFAQY
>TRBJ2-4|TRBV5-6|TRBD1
ASSLIWDREGYY
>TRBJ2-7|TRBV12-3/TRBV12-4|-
ASSLRRAYEQY
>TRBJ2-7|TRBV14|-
ASSPWDSTTYEQY
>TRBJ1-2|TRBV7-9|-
ASSLPASGGDYGYT
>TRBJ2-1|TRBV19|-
ASSIDARLTSYNEQF
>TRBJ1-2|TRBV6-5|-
ASILTGRGNWGYT
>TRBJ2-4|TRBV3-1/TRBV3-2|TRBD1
ASSQVANRGVAKNIQY
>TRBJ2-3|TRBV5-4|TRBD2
ASSSRLAPGTDTQY
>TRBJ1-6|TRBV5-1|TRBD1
ASSPTGVGSPLH
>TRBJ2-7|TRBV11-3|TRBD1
ASSLHGTGAYEQY
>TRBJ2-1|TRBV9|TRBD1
ASSVQGGNEQF
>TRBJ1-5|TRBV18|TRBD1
ASSPPGTGGQPQH
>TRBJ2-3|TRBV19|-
ATAQTDTQY
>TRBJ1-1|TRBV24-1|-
ATRQGSSTEAF
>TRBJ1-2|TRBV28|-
ASTVNNQGPYGYT
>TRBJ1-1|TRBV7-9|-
ASSFLSSTEAF
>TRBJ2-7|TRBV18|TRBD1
ASSPQTGSYEQY
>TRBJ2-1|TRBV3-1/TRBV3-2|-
ASSQGESSYNEQF
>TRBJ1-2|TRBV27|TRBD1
ASSRRTGLFYGYT
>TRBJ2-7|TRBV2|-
ASRDTVGGSYEQY
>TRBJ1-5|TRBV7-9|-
ASSLGSGEFSQPQH
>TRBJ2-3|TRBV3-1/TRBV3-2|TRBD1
ASSRLGTANTDTQY
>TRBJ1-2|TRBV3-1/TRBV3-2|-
ASSHLAGEYGYT
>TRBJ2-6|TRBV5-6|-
ASSLPNSGANVLT
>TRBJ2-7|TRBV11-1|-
ASSPEGAIDYEQY
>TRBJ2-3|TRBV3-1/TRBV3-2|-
ASSRGRDSRTDTQY
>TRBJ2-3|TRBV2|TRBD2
ASETSGVVADTQY
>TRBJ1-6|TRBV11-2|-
ASSLAPGYNSPLH
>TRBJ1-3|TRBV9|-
ASSARLSSGNTIY
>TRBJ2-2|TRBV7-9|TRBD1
ASSLWDRETNTGELF
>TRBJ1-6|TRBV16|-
ASRMEGSPLH
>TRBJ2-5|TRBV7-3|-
ASSLKSPYEGQETQY
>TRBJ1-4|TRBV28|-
ASSPPGGTNEKLF
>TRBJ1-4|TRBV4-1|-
ASSQLPGRGGEKLF
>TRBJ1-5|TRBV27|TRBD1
ASSWDRGSTSNQPQH
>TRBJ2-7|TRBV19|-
ASSIGAASYEQY
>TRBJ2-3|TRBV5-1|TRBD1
ASSSLGQASDTQY
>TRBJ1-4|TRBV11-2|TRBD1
ASSLDRVEKLF
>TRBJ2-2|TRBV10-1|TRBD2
ASSDSGTSGTGELF
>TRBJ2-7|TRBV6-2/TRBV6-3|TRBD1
ASSSGTGGPPGEQY
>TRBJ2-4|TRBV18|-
ASSRGKNIQY
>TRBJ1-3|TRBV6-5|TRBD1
ASTPSTGGRNTIY
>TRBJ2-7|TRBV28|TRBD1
ASSYLTGVSEQY
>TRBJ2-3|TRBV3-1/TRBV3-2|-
ASSAQLGTQY